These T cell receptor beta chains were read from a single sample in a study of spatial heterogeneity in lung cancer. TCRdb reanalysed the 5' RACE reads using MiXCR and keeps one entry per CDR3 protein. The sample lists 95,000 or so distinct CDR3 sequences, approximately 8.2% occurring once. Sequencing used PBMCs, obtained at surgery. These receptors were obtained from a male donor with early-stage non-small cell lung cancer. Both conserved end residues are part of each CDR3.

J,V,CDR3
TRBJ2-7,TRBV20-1,CSARGSGEQYF
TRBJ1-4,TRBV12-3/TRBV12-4,CASSLGRGREKLFF
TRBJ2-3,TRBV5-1,CASSLDDTDTQYF
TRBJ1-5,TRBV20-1,CSAGSQPQHF
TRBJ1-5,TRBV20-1,CSARDRIRGQGQPQHF
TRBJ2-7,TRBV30,CAWSFGSYEQYF
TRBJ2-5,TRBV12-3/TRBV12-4,CASSSLAGEETQYF
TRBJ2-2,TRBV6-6,CASSQNRATGELFF
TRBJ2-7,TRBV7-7,CASSLGQGFFYEQYF
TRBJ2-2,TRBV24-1,CATSGQINGELFF
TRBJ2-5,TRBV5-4,CASSSWPRGRVGGETQYF
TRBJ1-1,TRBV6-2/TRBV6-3,CASSRRWETEAFF
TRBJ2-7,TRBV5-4,CASSIGQGVREQYF
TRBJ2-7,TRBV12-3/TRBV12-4,CASSWQRGSYEQYF